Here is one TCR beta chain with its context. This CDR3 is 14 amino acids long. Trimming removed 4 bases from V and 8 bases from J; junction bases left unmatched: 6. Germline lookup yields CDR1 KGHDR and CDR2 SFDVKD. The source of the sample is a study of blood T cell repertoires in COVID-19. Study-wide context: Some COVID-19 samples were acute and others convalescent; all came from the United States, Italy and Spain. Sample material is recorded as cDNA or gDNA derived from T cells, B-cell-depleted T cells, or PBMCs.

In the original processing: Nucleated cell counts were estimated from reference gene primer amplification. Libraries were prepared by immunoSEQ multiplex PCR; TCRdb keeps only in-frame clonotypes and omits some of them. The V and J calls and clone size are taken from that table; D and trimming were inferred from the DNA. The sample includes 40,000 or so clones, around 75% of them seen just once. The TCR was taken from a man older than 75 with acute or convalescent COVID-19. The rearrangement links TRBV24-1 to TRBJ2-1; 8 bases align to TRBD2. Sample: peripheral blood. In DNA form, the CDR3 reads TGTGCCACCAGTGACGCGGGAGGCGGTGATGAGCAGTTCTTC. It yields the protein CATSDAGGGDEQFF.